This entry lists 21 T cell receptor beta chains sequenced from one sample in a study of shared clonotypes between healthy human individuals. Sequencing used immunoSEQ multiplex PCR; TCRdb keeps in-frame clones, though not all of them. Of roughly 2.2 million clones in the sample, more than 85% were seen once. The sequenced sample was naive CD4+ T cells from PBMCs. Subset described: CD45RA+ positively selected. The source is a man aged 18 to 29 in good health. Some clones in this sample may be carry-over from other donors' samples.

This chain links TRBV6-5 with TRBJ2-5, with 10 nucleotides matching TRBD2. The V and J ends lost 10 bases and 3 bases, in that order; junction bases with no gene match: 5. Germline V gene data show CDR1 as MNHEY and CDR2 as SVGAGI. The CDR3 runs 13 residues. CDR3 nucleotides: TGTGCCAACCCCGGACTAGCGGAAGAGACCCAGTACTTC. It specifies CANPGLAEETQYF.

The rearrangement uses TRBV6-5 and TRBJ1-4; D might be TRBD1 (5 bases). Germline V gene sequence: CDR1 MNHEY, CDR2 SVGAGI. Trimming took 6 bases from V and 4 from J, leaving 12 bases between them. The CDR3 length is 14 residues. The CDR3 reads CASRAQGYNEKLFF. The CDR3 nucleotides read TGTGCCAGCAGAGCGCAGGGCTATAATGAAAAACTGTTTTTT.

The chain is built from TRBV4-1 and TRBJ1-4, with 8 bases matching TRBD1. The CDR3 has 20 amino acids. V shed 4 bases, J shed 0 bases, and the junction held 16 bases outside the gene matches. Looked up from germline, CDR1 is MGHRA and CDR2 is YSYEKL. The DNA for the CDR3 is TGCGCCAGCAGCCGCAAACTGGCAGGGGGCCAACTTGCAACTAATGAAAAACTGTTTTTT. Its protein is CASSRKLAGGQLATNEKLFF.

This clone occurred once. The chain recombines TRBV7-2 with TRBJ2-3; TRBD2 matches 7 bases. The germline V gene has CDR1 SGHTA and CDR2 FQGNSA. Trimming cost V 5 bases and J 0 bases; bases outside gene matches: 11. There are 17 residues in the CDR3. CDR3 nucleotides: TGTGCCAGCAGCCCGCATCCCCTAGCGGCTAGCACAGATACGCAGTATTTT. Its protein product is CASSPHPLAASTDTQYF.

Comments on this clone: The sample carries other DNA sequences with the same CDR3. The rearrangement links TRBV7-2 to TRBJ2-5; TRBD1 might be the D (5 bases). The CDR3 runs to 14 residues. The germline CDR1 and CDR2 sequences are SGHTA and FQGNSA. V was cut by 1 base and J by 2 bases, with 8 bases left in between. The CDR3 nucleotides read TGTGCCAGCAGCTTAGGGGCAGGGCAAGAGACCCAGTACTTC. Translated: CASSLGAGQETQYF.

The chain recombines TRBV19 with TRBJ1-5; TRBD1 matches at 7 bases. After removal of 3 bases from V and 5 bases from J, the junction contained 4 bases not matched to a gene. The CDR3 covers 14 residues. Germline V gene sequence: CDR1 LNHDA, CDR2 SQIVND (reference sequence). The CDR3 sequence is CASSINRGYQPQHF. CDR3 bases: TGTGCCAGTAGTATTAACAGGGGTTATCAGCCCCAGCATTTT. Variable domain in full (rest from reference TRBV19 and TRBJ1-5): DGGITQSPKYLFRKEGQNVTLSCEQNLNHDAMYWYRQDPGQGLRLIYYSQIVNDFQKGDIAEGYSVSREKKESFPLTVTSAQKNPTAFYLCASSINRGYQPQHFGDGTRLSIL.

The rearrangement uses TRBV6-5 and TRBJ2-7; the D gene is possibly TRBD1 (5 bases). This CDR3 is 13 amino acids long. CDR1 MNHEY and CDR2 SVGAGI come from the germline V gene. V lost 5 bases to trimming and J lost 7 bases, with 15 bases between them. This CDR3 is CASSPRTSIEQYF. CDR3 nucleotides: TGTGCCAGCAGTCCACGGACATCGATAGAGCAGTACTTC.

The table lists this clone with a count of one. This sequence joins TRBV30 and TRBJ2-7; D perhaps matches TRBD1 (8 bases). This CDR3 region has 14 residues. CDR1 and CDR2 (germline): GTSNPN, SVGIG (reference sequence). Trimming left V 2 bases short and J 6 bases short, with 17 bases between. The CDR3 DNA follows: TGTGCCTGGAGTACAGGACAGGGAGGGCTCGAGCAGTACTTC. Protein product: CAWSTGQGGLEQYF.

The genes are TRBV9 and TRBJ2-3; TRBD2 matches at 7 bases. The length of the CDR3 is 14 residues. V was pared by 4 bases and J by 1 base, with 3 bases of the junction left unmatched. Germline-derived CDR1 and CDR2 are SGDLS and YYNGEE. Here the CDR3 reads CASSFGRGTDTQYF. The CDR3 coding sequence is TGTGCCAGCAGCTTTGGGAGGGGCACAGATACGCAGTATTTT. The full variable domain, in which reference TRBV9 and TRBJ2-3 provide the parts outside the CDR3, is DSGVTQTPKHLITATGQRVTLRCSPRSGDLSVYWYQQSLDQGLQFLIQYYNGEERAKGNILERFSAQQFPDLHSELNLSSLELGDSALYFCASSFGRGTDTQYFGPGTRLTVL.

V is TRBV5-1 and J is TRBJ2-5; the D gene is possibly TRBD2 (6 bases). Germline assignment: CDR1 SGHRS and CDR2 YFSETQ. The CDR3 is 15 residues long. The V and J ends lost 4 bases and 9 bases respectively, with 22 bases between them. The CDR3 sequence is CASSDGGTGIISQYF. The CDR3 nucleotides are TGCGCCAGCAGCGATGGAGGGACTGGGATTATATCCCAGTACTTC.

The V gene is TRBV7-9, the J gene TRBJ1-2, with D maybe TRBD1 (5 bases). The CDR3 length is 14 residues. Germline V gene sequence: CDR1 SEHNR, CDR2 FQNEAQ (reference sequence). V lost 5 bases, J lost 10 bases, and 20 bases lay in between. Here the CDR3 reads CASSPMGQGNLYTF. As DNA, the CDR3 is TGTGCCAGCAGCCCGATGGGGCAGGGTAACCTCTACACCTTC.

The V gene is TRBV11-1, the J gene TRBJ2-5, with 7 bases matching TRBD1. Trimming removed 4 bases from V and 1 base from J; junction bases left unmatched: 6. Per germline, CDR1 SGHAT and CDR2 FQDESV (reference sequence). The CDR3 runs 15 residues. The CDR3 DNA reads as TGTGCCAGCAGCTCTACAGGGGCGCGCCAAGAGACCCAGTACTTC. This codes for CASSSTGARQETQYF.

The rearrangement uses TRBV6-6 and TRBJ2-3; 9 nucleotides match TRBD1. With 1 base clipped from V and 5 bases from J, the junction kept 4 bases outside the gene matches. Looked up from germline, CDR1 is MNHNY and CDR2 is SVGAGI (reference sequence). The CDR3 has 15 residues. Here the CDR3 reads CASSYWGQGEDTQYF. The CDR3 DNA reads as TGTGCCAGCAGTTACTGGGGACAGGGTGAAGATACGCAGTATTTT.

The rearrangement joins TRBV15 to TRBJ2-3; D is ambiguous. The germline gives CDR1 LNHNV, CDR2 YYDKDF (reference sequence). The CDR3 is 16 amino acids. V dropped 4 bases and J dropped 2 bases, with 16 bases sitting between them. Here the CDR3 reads CATSTRHRPNTDTQYF. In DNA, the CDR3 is TGTGCCACCAGCACCCGACACCGACCCAACACAGATACGCAGTATTTT.

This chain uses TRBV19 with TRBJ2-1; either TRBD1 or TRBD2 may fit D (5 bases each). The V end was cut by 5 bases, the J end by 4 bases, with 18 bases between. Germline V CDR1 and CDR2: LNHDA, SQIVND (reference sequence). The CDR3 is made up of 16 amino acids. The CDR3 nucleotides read TGTGCCAGTAGTGGGGCCCGGCAGGGACGATACAATGAGCAGTTCTTC. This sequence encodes CASSGARQGRYNEQFF.

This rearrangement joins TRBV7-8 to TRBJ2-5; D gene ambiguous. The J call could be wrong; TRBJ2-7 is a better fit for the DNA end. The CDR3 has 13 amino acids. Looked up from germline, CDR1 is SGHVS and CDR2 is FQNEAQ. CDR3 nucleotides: TGTGCCAGCAGCTTCCGCGTGGGTCGCGAGCAGTACTTC. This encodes CASSFRVGREQYF.

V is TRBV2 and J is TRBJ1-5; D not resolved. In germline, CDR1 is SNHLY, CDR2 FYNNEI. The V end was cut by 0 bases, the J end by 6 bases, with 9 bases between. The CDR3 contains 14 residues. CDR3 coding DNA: TGTGCCAGCAGTGAAGCGTCAGTTAGTCAGCCCCAGCATTTT. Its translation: CASSEASVSQPQHF.

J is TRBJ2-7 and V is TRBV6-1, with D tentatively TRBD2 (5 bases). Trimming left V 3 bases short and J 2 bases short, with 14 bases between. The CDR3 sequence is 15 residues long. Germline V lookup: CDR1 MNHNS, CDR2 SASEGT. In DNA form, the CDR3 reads TGTGCCAGCAGTGATCGGGGTTATAACACCTACGAGCAGTACTTC. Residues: CASSDRGYNTYEQYF.

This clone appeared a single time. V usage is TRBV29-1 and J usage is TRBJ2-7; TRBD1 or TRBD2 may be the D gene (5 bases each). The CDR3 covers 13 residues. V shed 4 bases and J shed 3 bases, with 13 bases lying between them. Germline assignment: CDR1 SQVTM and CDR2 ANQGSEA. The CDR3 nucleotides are TGCAGCGTTGGGGGACGGCAAGTCTACGAGCAGTACTTC. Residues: CSVGGRQVYEQYF.

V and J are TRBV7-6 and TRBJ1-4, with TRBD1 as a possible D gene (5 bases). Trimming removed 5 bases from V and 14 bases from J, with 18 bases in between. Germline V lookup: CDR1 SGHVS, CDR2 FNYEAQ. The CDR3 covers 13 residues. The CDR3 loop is CASSLNRDGKLFF. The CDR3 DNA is TGTGCCAGCAGCCTCAACCGGGACGGGAAGCTGTTTTTT.

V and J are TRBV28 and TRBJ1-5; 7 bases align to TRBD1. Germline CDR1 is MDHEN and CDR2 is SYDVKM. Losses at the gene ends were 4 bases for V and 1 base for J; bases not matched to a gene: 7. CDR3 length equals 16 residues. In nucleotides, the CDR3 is TGTGCCAGCAGTTCCACAGGGGAGGGGAGCAATCAGCCCCAGCATTTT. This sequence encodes CASSSTGEGSNQPQHF.